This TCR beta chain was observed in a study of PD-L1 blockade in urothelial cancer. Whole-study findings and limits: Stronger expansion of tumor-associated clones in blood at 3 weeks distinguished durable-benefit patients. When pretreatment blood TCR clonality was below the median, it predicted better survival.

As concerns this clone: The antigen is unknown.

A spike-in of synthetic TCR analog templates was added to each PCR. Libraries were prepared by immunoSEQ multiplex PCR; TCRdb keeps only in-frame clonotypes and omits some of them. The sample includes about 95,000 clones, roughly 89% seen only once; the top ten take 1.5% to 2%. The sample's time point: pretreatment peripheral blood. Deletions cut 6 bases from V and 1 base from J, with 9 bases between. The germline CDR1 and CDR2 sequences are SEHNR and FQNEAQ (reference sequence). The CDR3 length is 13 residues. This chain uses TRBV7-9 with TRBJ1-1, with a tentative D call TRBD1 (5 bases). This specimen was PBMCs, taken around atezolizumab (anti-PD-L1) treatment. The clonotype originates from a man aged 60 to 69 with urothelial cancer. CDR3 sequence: CASRDSANTEAFF. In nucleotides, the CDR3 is TGTGCCAGCAGAGACAGTGCGAACACTGAAGCTTTCTTT.